One and the same sample provided the 27 T cell receptor beta chains below, sequenced in a study of T cell changes during pregnancy in multiple sclerosis. Libraries were prepared by immunoSEQ multiplex PCR; TCRdb keeps only in-frame clonotypes and omits some of them. The sample has approximately 16,000 clones; around 83% are singletons. The specimen was CD8+ T cells from peripheral blood mononuclear cells, collected after pregnancy. The receptors come from a female donor in good health, enrolled as a control in a pregnancy study.

This chain joins TRBV9 and TRBJ1-4; a possible D gene is TRBD1 (6 bases). Deletions cut 3 bases from V and 4 bases from J, with 19 bases between. The V gene's germline CDR1 is SGDLS and CDR2 YYNGEE. This CDR3 has 17 amino acids. This CDR3 reads CASSALTGPRGNEKLFF. CDR3 in DNA: TGTGCCAGCAGCGCCTTGACAGGTCCCCGGGGTAATGAAAAACTGTTTTTT.

This clone was seen once. The chain links TRBV9 to TRBJ1-5; D is possibly TRBD1 (6 bases). The germline V gene has CDR1 SGDLS and CDR2 YYNGEE. This CDR3 has 16 residues. Trimming stripped 3 bases from V and 3 bases from J, with 16 bases between. CDR3 sequence (DNA): TGTGCCAGCAGCGCAAAAACATACAGGGACAATCAGCCCCAGCATTTT. This encodes CASSAKTYRDNQPQHF. Using reference TRBV9 and TRBJ1-5 for the parts outside the CDR3, the full variable domain is DSGVTQTPKHLITATGQRVTLRCSPRSGDLSVYWYQQSLDQGLQFLIQYYNGEERAKGNILERFSAQQFPDLHSELNLSSLELGDSALYFCASSAKTYRDNQPQHFGDGTRLSIL.

V is TRBV5-4 and J is TRBJ1-1, with a tentative D call TRBD1 (6 bases). The CDR3 has 16 residues. From germline, CDR1 is SGHNT and CDR2 YYREEE (reference sequence). Between the trimmed V and J ends, which lost 4 bases and 2 bases, there was a span of 18 bases. DNA for the CDR3: TGTGCCAGCAGCCCGGGGGGCGCTTTGATCAACACTGAAGCTTTCTTT. It specifies CASSPGGALINTEAFF.

The chain carries TRBV4-3 and TRBJ2-5; possible D gene TRBD2, 6 bases. There are 17 residues in the CDR3. Germline values: CDR1 LGHNA, CDR2 YSLEER. Trimming removed 2 bases at V and 0 bases at J, with 16 bases between. The CDR3 spells CASSQRAGKGHQETQYF. The CDR3 coding sequence is TGCGCCAGCAGCCAACGGGCGGGGAAGGGCCACCAAGAGACCCAGTACTTC.

The chain joins TRBV6-1 to TRBJ1-1; 7 positions agree with TRBD1. The trim removed 4 bases at V and 1 base at J, leaving 3 bases unmatched. This CDR3 contains 14 residues. Germline V gene data show CDR1 as MNHNS and CDR2 as SASEGT. The CDR3 spells CASSVGQENTEAFF. CDR3 coding DNA: TGTGCCAGCAGTGTAGGACAGGAGAACACTGAAGCTTTCTTT.

This clone is judged medium-sized. The chain recombines TRBV6-4 with TRBJ2-2; 10 positions agree with TRBD2. V trimming: 0 bases; J trimming: 6 bases; junction bases outside the gene matches: 1. The CDR3 extends over 15 amino acids. Germline V gives CDR1 MRHNA, CDR2 SNTAGT. This CDR3 reads CASSDSAGGPGELFF. In DNA, the CDR3 is TGTGCCAGCAGTGACTCAGCGGGGGGGCCCGGGGAGCTGTTTTTT.

V gene TRBV11-2 combines with J gene TRBJ2-5; TRBD1 matches 10 bases. With 4 bases clipped from V and 2 bases from J, the junction kept 7 bases outside the gene matches. Germline V CDR1 and CDR2: SGHAT, FQNNGV. This CDR3 has 16 amino acids. The CDR3 coding sequence is TGTGCCAGCAGCTCCAGGGACAGGGGACCGCAAGAGACCCAGTACTTC. Translating gives CASSSRDRGPQETQYF.

The chain carries TRBV5-1 and TRBJ2-5, with D tentatively TRBD2 (6 bases). The germline CDR1 and CDR2 sequences are SGHRS and YFSETQ. The CDR3 length is 14 residues. V was shortened by 0 bases and J by 5 bases, with 11 bases between the two germline ends. The CDR3 bases are TGCGCCAGCAGCTTGGGGGCTGGGGGGGAGACCCAGTACTTC. Protein: CASSLGAGGETQYF.

This clone was observed once. The J gene is TRBJ1-3, the V gene TRBV25-1, with a possible D match to TRBD1 (5 bases). The length of the CDR3 is 14 residues. V dropped 8 bases and J dropped 3 bases, with 14 bases sitting between them. Germline V lookup: CDR1 MGHDK, CDR2 SYGVNS. The CDR3: CASRPAGLGNTIYF. In DNA, the CDR3 is TGTGCCAGCCGCCCCGCAGGGCTTGGAAACACCATATATTTT.

The chain is built from TRBV6-5 and TRBJ2-5; 9 bases map to TRBD2. J lost 4 bases, V lost 6 bases, and 9 bases had no gene match. Looked up from germline, CDR1 is MNHEY and CDR2 is SVGAGI. CDR3 length: 15 amino acids. The CDR3 protein is CASSPRSGGLETQYF. CDR3 sequence (DNA): TGTGCCAGCAGCCCCCGGAGCGGGGGGCTAGAGACCCAGTACTTC.

Only one count was recorded for this clone. The CDR3 is CASSRTRDRGSYF. CDR3 DNA: TGTGCCAGCAGCCGCACCCGGGACAGGGGGTCGTATTTT. The rearrangement links TRBV5-6 to TRBJ2-3; 11 nucleotides line up with TRBD1. Germline V gives CDR1 SGHDT, CDR2 YYEEEE. The CDR3 loop spans 13 amino acids. The V and J ends lost 4 bases and 14 bases, in that order; junction bases with no gene match: 9.

The chain combines TRBV6-5 with TRBJ2-1, with a weak D call TRBD2 (6 bases). The CDR3 length is 14 residues. V was pared by 2 bases and J by 6 bases, with 11 bases between. Looked up from germline, CDR1 is MNHEY and CDR2 is SVGAGI. CDR3 in DNA: TGTGCCAGCAGTTACACCGGGGAGGTCAATGAGCAGTTCTTC. Translating it yields CASSYTGEVNEQFF.

This clone has just a few counts. The chain joins TRBV5-4 to TRBJ2-1, with D possibly matching TRBD1 (6 bases). The CDR3 extends over 16 amino acids. CDR1 is SGHNT and CDR2 is YYREEE in the germline V gene (reference sequence). Trimming shortened V by 4 bases and J by 0 bases, and 14 bases separated the two germline ends. The CDR3 DNA reads as TGTGCCAGCAGCGGCGGCCAGGGGAGCTCCTACAATGAGCAGTTCTTC. It yields the protein CASSGGQGSSYNEQFF.

The chain links TRBV6-5 to TRBJ1-1; 7 bases match TRBD1. This CDR3 is built from 14 residues. CDR1 MNHEY and CDR2 SVGAGI come from the germline V gene. V lost 2 bases and J lost 5; bases outside the gene matches: 5. The CDR3 is CASSYRQGRTEAFF. In DNA, the CDR3 is TGTGCCAGCAGTTACCGACAGGGAAGAACTGAAGCTTTCTTT.

By proportion, this clone is medium-sized. The rearrangement uses TRBV10-3 and TRBJ2-7, with 8 bases matching TRBD1. The CDR3 totals 14 residues. CDR1 is ENHRY and CDR2 is SYGVKD in the germline V gene. J was trimmed by 5 bases and V by 6 bases; bases with no gene match: 9. The CDR3 loop reads CAIRKTGDVDEQYF. CDR3 nucleotides: TGTGCCATCAGAAAGACAGGGGACGTCGACGAGCAGTACTTC.

The V call is TRBV9, the J call TRBJ2-1, with 10 bases matching TRBD1. With V trimmed by 4 bases and J by 6 bases, 10 bases remained unmatched. The germline V gene encodes CDR1 SGDLS and CDR2 YYNGEE. The CDR3 length is 16 residues. As DNA, the CDR3 is TGTGCCAGCAGCCCGGCCGGGACAGGGGTCCGCAATGAGCAGTTCTTC. As protein: CASSPAGTGVRNEQFF.

This chain joins TRBV6-5 and TRBJ1-1; D is perhaps TRBD1 (5 bases). The CDR3 loop spans 14 amino acids. Trimming removed 0 bases from V and 4 bases from J, with 9 bases in between. Germline CDR1 and CDR2: MNHEY and SVGAGI. The DNA for the CDR3 is TGTGCCAGCAGTTACTCCAGGGAGGCCACTGAAGCTTTCTTT. Translation: CASSYSREATEAFF.

V and J are TRBV7-6 and TRBJ2-5; 8 nucleotides agree with TRBD1. J lost 5 bases, V lost 5 bases, and 13 bases had no gene match. The CDR3 length is 16 residues. Germline CDR1 reads SGHVS; CDR2 reads FNYEAQ. The CDR3 coding sequence is TGTGCCAGCAGCCACACCGGGACAGGAAGTTGGGAGACCCAGTACTTC. As protein: CASSHTGTGSWETQYF.

As regards this clone: The sample holds other DNA sequences that translate to the same CDR3. The chain combines TRBV7-2 with TRBJ1-5, with D tentatively TRBD1 (6 bases). The CDR3 consists of 15 residues. The germline V gene has CDR1 SGHTA and CDR2 FQGNSA. Trimming removed 4 bases at V and 4 bases at J, with 14 bases between. DNA for the CDR3: TGTGCCAGCAGCTCTACAGGGATTTGGAATCAGCCCCAGCATTTT. It is translated as CASSSTGIWNQPQHF.

This clone showed up just once. J is TRBJ1-1 and V is TRBV9; TRBD1 is a possible D gene (6 bases). The V end lost 4 bases, the J end lost 5 bases, and 21 bases lay between the germline ends. This CDR3 is 16 amino acids long. Germline CDR1 and CDR2: SGDLS and YYNGEE. CDR3: CASSPSPKQGPTEAFF. The CDR3 DNA sequence: TGTGCCAGCAGCCCCTCCCCAAAACAGGGCCCTACTGAAGCTTTCTTT.

The V gene is TRBV9, the J gene TRBJ2-6; D possibly corresponds to TRBD1 (8 bases). Trimming removed 3 bases from V and 1 base from J, with 23 bases in between. Germline V gives CDR1 SGDLS, CDR2 YYNGEE. This CDR3 comprises 20 residues. The CDR3 sequence is CASSGHNRGGRMSGANVLTF. In DNA form, the CDR3 reads TGTGCCAGCAGCGGACACAACAGGGGGGGAAGGATGTCTGGGGCCAACGTCCTGACTTTC.

The chain couples TRBV6-5 to TRBJ2-7; tentatively, D is TRBD2 (6 bases). V lost 3 bases, J lost 0 bases, and 9 bases lay in between. CDR1 MNHEY and CDR2 SVGAGI come from the germline V gene. The CDR3 runs to 14 residues. The CDR3 DNA reads as TGTGCCAGCAGTTATTCGGGAGACTCCTACGAGCAGTACTTC. It codes for CASSYSGDSYEQYF.

This clone was seen a handful of times. The chain is built from TRBV6-1 and TRBJ2-5, with a tentative D call TRBD1 (8 bases). The CDR3 runs 16 residues. CDR1 is MNHNS and CDR2 is SASEGT in the germline V gene. V was shortened by 3 bases and J by 5 bases, with 19 bases between the two germline ends. CDR3 region: CASSEALGQGGETQYF. For the CDR3, the DNA is TGTGCCAGCAGTGAGGCCCTCGGACAGGGAGGGGAGACCCAGTACTTC.

Here the CDR3 reads CASSPQGSSYEQYF. The DNA of the CDR3 is TGTGCCAGCAGTCCCCAGGGATCGAGCTACGAGCAGTACTTC. V gene TRBV27 combines with J gene TRBJ2-7; the D gene is possibly TRBD1 (5 bases). The V gene lost 5 bases and the J gene lost 3 bases, with 14 bases spanning the gap. CDR3 length: 14 amino acids. CDR1 and CDR2 from the germline V gene are MNHEY and SMNVEV (reference sequence).

V is TRBV7-2 and J is TRBJ2-1; 8 bases match TRBD1. J lost 6 bases, V lost 3 bases, and 4 bases had no gene match. Germline CDR1 reads SGHTA; CDR2 reads FQGNSA. This CDR3 has 14 residues. CDR3 coding DNA: TGTGCCAGCAGCTTCATCGACAGGGGCAATGAGCAGTTCTTC. Translated, it gives CASSFIDRGNEQFF.

The gene calls are TRBV5-8 and TRBJ2-7, with 10 bases identical to TRBD2. Germline V gives CDR1 SGHTS, CDR2 YDEGEE. The CDR3 runs to 15 residues. The trim removed 4 bases at V and 6 bases at J, leaving 10 bases unmatched. CDR3 nucleotide sequence: TGTGCCAGCAGCCGAAATAGCGGGAGGAGAGTCGAGCAGTACTTC. Its translation is CASSRNSGRRVEQYF.

This clone was counted a single time. The chain combines TRBV28 with TRBJ1-2; no clear D. Germline CDR1 reads MDHEN; CDR2 reads SYDVKM. Trimming took 6 bases from V and 4 from J, leaving 12 bases between them. This CDR3 comprises 13 residues. CDR3 sequence reads: CASRPTVSYGYTF. The CDR3 DNA reads TGTGCCAGCAGACCTACAGTATCCTATGGCTACACCTTC.